This T cell receptor (beta chain) came from a study of blood T cell repertoires in COVID-19. Turning to the study itself: Spain, Italy and the United States supplied samples that represented acute and convalescent COVID-19. Sources were T cells, B-cell-depleted T cells, or PBMCs; the material itself was cDNA or gDNA.

How the authors handled the data: The authors estimated nucleated cell counts from reference gene primer amplification. Sequencing was performed with immunoSEQ multiplex PCR; in TCRdb, only in-frame clones are kept and a portion is missing. The D gene and trimming were derived from the DNA, and the V and J assignments and clone size from that table. The table shows 46,000 or so clones, with 90% occurring only once. There are 20 residues in the CDR3. V was pared by 1 base and J by 2 bases, with 11 bases of the junction left unmatched. Germline-derived CDR1 and CDR2 are LGHNA and YSLEER. The TCR was taken from a man between 65 and 79 years old with active COVID-19. The source material was peripheral blood. The rearrangement uses TRBV4-3 and TRBJ1-6, with TRBD1 matching over 10 bases. The CDR3 DNA is TGCGCCAGCAGCCAAGCCCCCCGGGACAGGGGAACTCCCTATAATTCACCCCTCCACTTT. Protein: CASSQAPRDRGTPYNSPLHF.